These 21 T cell receptor beta chains came from one sample sequenced in a study of identical twins. One entry per CDR3 protein, called by TCRdb with MiXCR from the 5' RACE reads. The sample lists 400,000 to 500,000 distinct CDR3 sequences, around a sixth seen once, with 9% to 15% in the top ten. The material sequenced was naive T cells sorted from blood. All receptors come from a man aged 50 to 60 in good health.

V usage is TRBV6-2 or TRBV6-3 and J usage is TRBJ1-2; D is perhaps TRBD1 (6 bases). The CDR3 extends over 14 amino acids. Germline loops: CDR1 MNHEY, CDR2 SVGEGT. The V end lost 2 bases, the J end lost 8 bases, and 15 bases lay between the germline ends. The CDR3 nucleotides read TGTGCCAGCAGTTACCGGGGACAACAAGGGGGCTACACCTTC. It yields the protein CASSYRGQQGGYTF.

There are a few counts of this clonotype. V usage is TRBV6-1 and J usage is TRBJ2-3, with 10 bases that match TRBD1. This CDR3 region has 16 residues. V lost 5 bases and J lost 1; bases outside the gene matches: 6. Per the germline V gene, CDR1 is MNHNS and CDR2 is SASEGT. The CDR3 coding sequence is TGTGCCAGCAGTACCGGGACAGGGGAGGGCACAGATACGCAGTATTTT. Amino acid sequence: CASSTGTGEGTDTQYF.

This clonotype was found a few times. A read error may be the cause here, since a much bigger clone is one base away. CDR3 DNA sequence: TGTGCCAGCAGCTTAGTGTGGGGAAACCCCGGGGAGCTGTTTTTT. Translated, it gives CASSLVWGNPGELFF. The chain links TRBV11-2 to TRBJ2-2; D uncertain. V dropped 1 base and J dropped 6 bases, with 12 bases sitting between them. From germline, CDR1 is SGHAT and CDR2 FQNNGV. CDR3 length equals 15 residues.

V is TRBV12-3 or TRBV12-4 and J is TRBJ1-5; no clear D. V shed 2 bases and J shed 0 bases, with 5 bases lying between them. This CDR3 contains 14 residues. DNA of the CDR3: TGTGCCAGCAGTTTACAGCTTAGCAATCAGCCCCAGCATTTT. This codes for CASSLQLSNQPQHF.

The gene calls are TRBV27 and TRBJ2-3; either TRBD1 or TRBD2 may fit D (5 bases each). The germline V gene has CDR1 MNHEY and CDR2 SMNVEV (reference sequence). V was trimmed by 8 bases and J by 7 bases, leaving 19 bases between them. The CDR3 contains 14 residues. CDR3 DNA: TGTGCCAGCCGAGGGGACCCAATGAAAAATACGCAGTATTTT. Translated, it gives CASRGDPMKNTQYF.

The chain is built from TRBV5-1 and TRBJ2-1; 13 nucleotides line up with TRBD2. J was trimmed by 2 bases and V by 4 bases; bases with no gene match: 6. In germline, CDR1 is SGHRS, CDR2 YFSETQ. This CDR3 is built from 17 residues. For the CDR3, the DNA is TGCGCCAGCAGCCAGCGACTAGCGGGAGGCCCCTACAATGAGCAGTTCTTC. Its protein is CASSQRLAGGPYNEQFF. The complete variable domain, with remaining parts taken from reference TRBV5-1 and TRBJ2-1, reads KAGVTQTPRYLIKTRGQQVTLSCSPISGHRSVSWYQQTPGQGLQFLFEYFSETQRNKGNFPGRFSGRQFSNSRSEMNVSTLELGDSALYLCASSQRLAGGPYNEQFFGPGTRLTVL.

The V call is TRBV6-4, the J call TRBJ1-4, with D hard to call. The CDR3 totals 15 residues. The germline V gene encodes CDR1 MRHNA and CDR2 SNTAGT. The ends were cut back, 4 bases at V and 8 bases at J, with 17 bases in the middle. In DNA form, the CDR3 reads TGTGCCAGCAGTGTGGCCGGGATCCCGGGGGAAAAACTGTTTTTT. This encodes CASSVAGIPGEKLFF.

This clonotype was counted many times. The V and J genes are TRBV4-2 and TRBJ2-7, with 9 positions matching TRBD2. This CDR3 contains 17 residues. Trimming cost V 1 base and J 3 bases; bases outside gene matches: 10. The germline CDR1 and CDR2 sequences are LGHNA and YNFKEQ. CDR3 in amino acids: CASSQGATGRGGYEQYF. The CDR3 DNA sequence: TGTGCCAGCAGCCAAGGGGCTACAGGGCGGGGGGGCTACGAGCAGTACTTC.

This chain uses TRBV28 with TRBJ2-1, with 7 bases fitting TRBD2. This CDR3 spans 14 amino acids. V gave up 2 bases and J gave up 8 bases; unmatched junction bases: 6. From germline, CDR1 is MDHEN and CDR2 SYDVKM. CDR3 in amino acids: CASSLGGRRDEQFF. The CDR3 nucleotides are TGTGCCAGCAGTTTAGGCGGGAGAAGGGATGAGCAGTTCTTC.

This clonotype showed up many times. V gene TRBV27 combines with J gene TRBJ2-1, with D perhaps matching TRBD1 (6 bases). Trimming removed 5 bases at V and 2 bases at J, with 16 bases between. The germline V gene has CDR1 MNHEY and CDR2 SMNVEV (reference sequence). The CDR3 consists of 16 residues. CDR3 protein: CASSPEQGLAYNEQFF. In DNA, the CDR3 is TGTGCCAGCAGTCCCGAACAGGGTTTAGCCTACAATGAGCAGTTCTTC.

This clonotype was found many times. V gene TRBV15 combines with J gene TRBJ2-7, with a tentative D call TRBD1 (5 bases). The CDR3 is 15 residues long. Trimming stripped 9 bases from V and 0 bases from J, with 18 bases between. Germline lookup yields CDR1 LNHNV and CDR2 YYDKDF (reference sequence). Here the CDR3 reads CATTNQGQSSYEQYF. In nucleotides, the CDR3 is TGTGCCACTACAAATCAGGGTCAAAGCTCCTACGAGCAGTACTTC.

This clonotype was found many times. This chain connects TRBV7-9 to TRBJ1-4, with 7 bases that match TRBD1. V trimming: 5 bases; J trimming: 6 bases; junction bases outside the gene matches: 6. This CDR3 is built from 14 residues. The germline gives CDR1 SEHNR, CDR2 FQNEAQ (reference sequence). For the CDR3, the DNA is TGTGCCAGCAGCGCGCACGGGACAGATGAAAAACTGTTTTTT. As protein: CASSAHGTDEKLFF.

This clonotype was detected a few times. The chain couples TRBV20-1 to TRBJ2-7; tentative D call: TRBD1 (6 bases). The CDR3 has 12 amino acids. The V end was cut by 5 bases, the J end by 3 bases, with 11 bases between. Looked up from germline, CDR1 is DFQATT and CDR2 is SNEGSKA (reference sequence). CDR3: CSAATGYYEQYF. The DNA of the CDR3 is TGCAGTGCTGCGACAGGATACTACGAGCAGTACTTC.

V gene TRBV11-2 combines with J gene TRBJ2-5; unclear D gene. V lost 5 bases, J lost 3 bases, and 10 bases lay in between. The CDR3 totals 13 residues. Looked up from germline, CDR1 is SGHAT and CDR2 is FQNNGV. The CDR3 DNA follows: TGTGCCAGCAGCCGACGGACGGAAGAGACCCAGTACTTC. Translated: CASSRRTEETQYF.

The chain is built from TRBV20-1 and TRBJ2-1, with unresolved D. Trimming took 3 bases from V and 5 from J, leaving 14 bases between them. The CDR3 totals 14 residues. The germline V gene encodes CDR1 DFQATT and CDR2 SNEGSKA (reference sequence). CDR3 residues: CSASELIRDNEQFF. The CDR3 DNA sequence: TGCAGTGCTAGTGAGCTCATCCGGGACAATGAGCAGTTCTTC.

This clonotype was counted ten times or more. The chain links TRBV5-1 to TRBJ1-1; no clear D. V lost 1 base and J lost 2, with 6 bases in between. The germline V gene encodes CDR1 SGHRS and CDR2 YFSETQ. This CDR3 has 13 amino acids. CDR3 sequence: CASSLMINTEAFF. DNA for the CDR3: TGCGCCAGCAGCTTGATGATAAACACTGAAGCTTTCTTT.

This clonotype was detected only a few times. CDR3 residues: CSARDLASGSGDTQYF. The CDR3 DNA is TGCAGTGCTAGAGATCTGGCTAGCGGGAGTGGAGATACGCAGTATTTT. The chain has TRBV20-1 and TRBJ2-3; TRBD2 matches at 10 bases. V was pared by 0 bases and J by 5 bases, with 8 bases of the junction left unmatched. CDR1 and CDR2 from the germline V gene are DFQATT and SNEGSKA (reference sequence). The CDR3 covers 16 residues.

The sample holds a few counts of this clonotype. The chain employs TRBV20-1 and TRBJ2-4; a possible D gene is TRBD2 (5 bases). Trimming took off 5 bases at V and 1 base at J, with 12 bases between the two ends. Per the germline V gene, CDR1 is DFQATT and CDR2 is SNEGSKA (reference sequence). This CDR3 spans 14 amino acids. The CDR3 region has the DNA TGCAGTGCTGAGGGAAGTTGGGCCAAAAACATTCAGTACTTC. Residues: CSAEGSWAKNIQYF.

This clonotype appeared many times. The rearrangement links TRBV20-1 to TRBJ2-7, with TRBD2 matching 7 bases. Germline lookup yields CDR1 DFQATT and CDR2 SNEGSKA (reference sequence). The V and J ends lost 4 bases and 0 bases, in that order; junction bases with no gene match: 3. This CDR3 is built from 13 residues. This chain's CDR3 is CSAKGTNSYEQYF. In nucleotides, the CDR3 is TGCAGTGCTAAGGGGACTAACTCCTACGAGCAGTACTTC.

The table lists this clonotype with many counts. This chain joins TRBV7-8 and TRBJ2-5, with D tentatively TRBD1 or TRBD2 (6 bases each). Germline CDR1 and CDR2: SGHVS and FQNEAQ. This CDR3 has 15 residues. V lost 5 bases, J lost 5 bases, and 18 bases lay in between. In DNA, the CDR3 is TGTGCCAGCAGCCCCCGACACGGAGGGGGTGAGACCCAGTACTTC. Its translation is CASSPRHGGGETQYF.

This clonotype was picked up a small number of times. The CDR3 region has the DNA TGTGCCAGCAGCAGGACAGGGGTGTGGGGCTACACCTTC. Amino acids: CASSRTGVWGYTF. This chain joins TRBV5-5 and TRBJ1-2; 9 nucleotides align to TRBD1. Trimming cost V 4 bases and J 8 bases; bases outside gene matches: 6. The germline gives CDR1 SGHKS, CDR2 YYEKEE (reference sequence). This CDR3 is 13 amino acids long.